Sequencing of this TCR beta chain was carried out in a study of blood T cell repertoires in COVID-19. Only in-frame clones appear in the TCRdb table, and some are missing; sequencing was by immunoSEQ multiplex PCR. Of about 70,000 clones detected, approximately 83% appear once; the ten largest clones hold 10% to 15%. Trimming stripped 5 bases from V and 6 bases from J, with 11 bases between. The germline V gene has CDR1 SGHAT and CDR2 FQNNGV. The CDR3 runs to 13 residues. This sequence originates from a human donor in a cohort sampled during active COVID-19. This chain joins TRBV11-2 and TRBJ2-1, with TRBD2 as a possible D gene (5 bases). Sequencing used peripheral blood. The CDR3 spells CASSGEEGNEQFF. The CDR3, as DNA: TGTGCCAGCAGCGGAGAAGAGGGCAATGAGCAGTTCTTC.